This entry is about one TCR beta chain. These data are taken from a study of post-analysis software for immune sequencing data. Incorporated into the TCR beta cDNA libraries were unique molecular identifiers, which served to reduce PCR and sequencing biases. TCRdb reprocessed the PCR reads with MiXCR, giving one entry per CDR3 protein. The table has hundreds of thousands of distinct CDR3 sequences, over 45% seen once. Sequencing was carried out using blood. The sequence was collected from a girl aged 2-10 years with multiple sclerosis.

The CDR3 region has the DNA TGTGCCAGCAGTTTAGCGACAGGGGGGGAGCAGTTCTTC. Its protein product is CASSLATGGEQFF. The genes are TRBV6-5 and TRBJ2-1; TRBD1 agrees at 9 bases. The ends lost 4 bases at V and 10 bases at J; junction bases unmatched: 5. Germline values: CDR1 MNHEY, CDR2 SVGAGI. This CDR3 spans 13 amino acids.